One and the same sample provided the 18 T cell receptor beta chains below, sequenced in a study of breast tumors, draining lymph nodes, adjacent tissues. Samples came from axillary lymph nodes draining the breast cancer. One entry per CDR3 protein results from TCRdb running MiXCR on the multiplex PCR reads. This table has 85,000 to 130,000 distinct CDR3 sequences, 21% appearing once. The specimen sequenced was axillary lymph node tissue. The receptors here all came from a female donor with breast cancer. Some clones in this sample may be carry-over from other donors' samples.

This clonotype was detected a few times. The chain carries TRBV2 and TRBJ2-2; weak D call: TRBD2 (7 bases). The CDR3 runs to 15 residues. Germline CDR1 SNHLY, CDR2 FYNNEI. Trimming pared 7 bases from V and 7 bases from J, leaving 19 bases between. CDR3 DNA sequence: TGTGCCAGCAATGGGGGGGGGGCCTCTAACGGGGAGCTGTTTTTT. Translating gives CASNGGGASNGELFF.

This clonotype was counted at least ten times. This chain links TRBV11-2 with TRBJ2-5; no clear D gene. The germline V gene has CDR1 SGHAT and CDR2 FQNNGV. V lost 3 bases and J 2 bases, leaving 13 bases between the germline ends. The CDR3 length is 15 residues. Written as DNA, the CDR3 is TGTGCCAGCAGCTTTGGGGTTAGAAAGCAAGAGACCCAGTACTTC. Protein: CASSFGVRKQETQYF.

The table lists this clonotype with many counts. This chain connects TRBV20-1 to TRBJ2-1; D perhaps matches TRBD2 (5 bases). The germline V and J ends were trimmed by 1 base and 0 bases, with 16 bases remaining between them. The CDR3 spans 17 residues. Germline CDR1 is DFQATT and CDR2 is SNEGSKA (reference sequence). In DNA, the CDR3 is TGCAGTGCTAGAGGGAAGCTTGGAGGTAGCTCCTACAATGAGCAGTTCTTC. This codes for CSARGKLGGSSYNEQFF.

V is TRBV30 and J is TRBJ1-6; weak D call: TRBD1 (5 bases). The V end was cut by 4 bases, the J end by 7 bases, with 11 bases between. In germline, CDR1 is GTSNPN, CDR2 SVGIG (reference sequence). This CDR3 spans 13 amino acids. The CDR3 nucleotides read TGTGCCTGGACCCGGGACCCAAATTCACCCCTCCACTTT. This codes for CAWTRDPNSPLHF.

This clonotype turned up a few times. This chain connects TRBV28 to TRBJ1-3; D perhaps matches TRBD1 (5 bases). This CDR3 is 14 amino acids long. Germline V gene lookup returns CDR1 MDHEN and CDR2 SYDVKM. V was cut by 4 bases and J by 0 bases, with 7 bases left in between. CDR3 in DNA: TGTGCCAGCAGTTACAGGAGCTCTGGAAACACCATATATTTT. Its protein product is CASSYRSSGNTIYF.

There are many counts of this clonotype. V is TRBV4-1 and J is TRBJ1-3; a weak D match, TRBD1 (5 bases). Germline CDR1 reads MGHRA; CDR2 reads YSYEKL. V was cut by 0 bases and J by 1 base, with 13 bases left in between. This CDR3 has 17 residues. The CDR3 reads CASSQEGPRPSGNTIYF. In DNA form, the CDR3 reads TGCGCCAGCAGCCAAGAGGGGCCTCGACCGTCTGGAAACACCATATATTTT.

This clonotype came up many times. The chain combines TRBV7-9 with TRBJ2-1; 7 bases fit TRBD2. The CDR3 consists of 17 residues. V lost 4 bases, J lost 0 bases, and 9 bases stayed unmatched. Germline CDR1 SEHNR, CDR2 FQNEAQ (reference sequence). The DNA of the CDR3 is TGTGCCAGCAGCTGGGGGGGTGGTCGGAGCTCCTACAATGAGCAGTTCTTC. Its protein product is CASSWGGGRSSYNEQFF.

In its sample, this clonotype was seen many times. Sequence at one end of the junction differs from germline and may be a read error. This chain links TRBV19 with TRBJ2-7, with D possibly being TRBD1 (5 bases). Per the germline V gene, CDR1 is LNHDA and CDR2 is SQIVND (reference sequence). The CDR3 totals 14 residues. Written as DNA, the CDR3 is TGTGCCAGTAGTATGGTGGACAACTCCGACGAGCAGTACTTC. Residues: CASSMVDNSDEQYF.

Turning to this clonotype: One junction end does not reproduce the germline sequence, and a read error may be involved. The chain employs TRBV28 and TRBJ2-7; D uncertain. Germline loops: CDR1 MDHEN, CDR2 SYDVKM. The CDR3 is 14 amino acids. In DNA form, the CDR3 reads TGTACCAGCAGTCCCGACCAGCCCTTCGCGCAGCGGTACTTC. Protein sequence: CTSSPDQPFAQRYF.

This clonotype was counted between two and nine times. V is TRBV28 and J is TRBJ2-7; maybe TRBD2 (6 bases). Germline loops: CDR1 MDHEN, CDR2 SYDVKM. V shed 3 bases and J shed 2 bases, with 11 bases lying between them. The CDR3 runs to 14 residues. CDR3 in DNA: TGTGCCAGCAGTTTCGGGCTAGCGCCCTACGAGCAGTACTTC. Residues: CASSFGLAPYEQYF.

This clonotype was counted many times. The chain combines TRBV20-1 with TRBJ2-5; no definite D call. Trimming shortened V by 4 bases and J by 6 bases, and 15 bases separated the two germline ends. This CDR3 contains 13 residues. Germline CDR1 and CDR2: DFQATT and SNEGSKA (reference sequence). As DNA, the CDR3 is TGCAGTGCTAAACTCGACTCCGGCCAGACCCAGTACTTC. Residues: CSAKLDSGQTQYF.

As regards this clonotype: A read error is possible here, since a much larger clone lies one base away. This chain joins TRBV6-6 and TRBJ2-1; D tentatively fits TRBD1 or TRBD2 (5 bases each). In germline, CDR1 is MNHNY, CDR2 SVGAGI (reference sequence). The length of the CDR3 is 14 residues. The CDR3 here is CASSPGPSYNEQSF. CDR3 nucleotide sequence: TGTGCCAGCAGCCCGGGACCGTCCTACAATGAGCAGTCCTTC.

The V call is TRBV10-3, the J call TRBJ1-1; D ambiguous. Germline assignment: CDR1 ENHRY and CDR2 SYGVKD. CDR3 size: 11 residues. Trimming stripped 6 bases from V and 11 bases from J, with 13 bases between. DNA for the CDR3: TGTGCCATCAGAACCGATGGAGGGGCTTTCTTT. This codes for CAIRTDGGAFF.

This clonotype showed up many times. V usage is TRBV19 and J usage is TRBJ1-2; D not resolved. Trimming pared 7 bases from V and 4 bases from J, leaving 22 bases between. Germline V CDR1 and CDR2: LNHDA, SQIVND (reference sequence). CDR3 size: 16 residues. The CDR3 DNA reads TGTGCCAGTACCCACCCGGGAGCCCCCACGGGCTATGGCTACACCTTC. Amino acid sequence: CASTHPGAPTGYGYTF.

The rearrangement joins TRBV28 to TRBJ1-2, with 7 bases aligning to TRBD1. V lost 8 bases and J lost 4; bases outside the gene matches: 10. The CDR3 is 14 amino acids. CDR1 is MDHEN, CDR2 SYDVKM, per germline. The CDR3 nucleotides are TGTGCCAGCCGGACTACAGGGGATGGCTATGGCTACACCTTC. Its protein is CASRTTGDGYGYTF.

This clonotype has ten or more counts. The chain uses TRBV6-1 and TRBJ2-7, with D possibly matching TRBD2 (5 bases). The germline V gene encodes CDR1 MNHNS and CDR2 SASEGT. The length of the CDR3 is 11 residues. V dropped 4 bases and J dropped 4 bases, with 5 bases sitting between them. In DNA form, the CDR3 reads TGTGCCAGCAGTGGGGAGTACGAGCAGTACTTC. Its protein product is CASSGEYEQYF.

This clonotype was recorded at least ten times. V usage is TRBV19 and J usage is TRBJ2-2; 11 bases map to TRBD2. Germline CDR1 and CDR2: LNHDA and SQIVND (reference sequence). After removal of 1 base from V and 0 bases from J, the junction contained 4 bases not matched to a gene. The length of the CDR3 is 18 residues. The CDR3 nucleotides read TGTGCCAGTAGTATAGCGGGACTAGCGGAAGCGAACACCGGGGAGCTGTTTTTT. It encodes CASSIAGLAEANTGELFF.

In its sample, this clonotype was seen many times. CDR3 in DNA: TGTGCCAGCAGCACCCGGGATCAAGAGACCCAGTACTTC. This encodes CASSTRDQETQYF. J is TRBJ2-5 and V is TRBV28, with D perhaps matching TRBD2 (5 bases). V was clipped by 6 bases and J by 2 bases, with 10 bases between them. Germline CDR1 and CDR2: MDHEN and SYDVKM. This CDR3 region has 13 residues.